The clone carrying this TCR beta chain occurred a few times. Per the authors' pipeline: Reference gene primer amplification yielded estimated nucleated cell counts. Here immunoSEQ multiplex PCR was the method, and the copy in TCRdb shows in-frame clones only, minus some. V and J calls plus clone size are reproduced from that table; the DNA served to infer D and trimming. In the table there are about 130,000 clones, roughly 90% of which are singletons. Per germline, CDR1 KGHSH and CDR2 LQKENI. The CDR3 is 13 amino acids. The V and J ends lost 4 bases and 5 bases respectively, with 11 bases between them. The data belong to a study of blood T cell repertoires in COVID-19.

The receptor's source is a man in his fifties or sixties with active or convalescent COVID-19. Sequenced: peripheral blood. V usage is TRBV18 and J usage is TRBJ2-5; TRBD2 is a possible D gene (5 bases). The CDR3 region has the DNA TGTGCCAGCTCACTTGCAAGGGAGGAGACCCAGTACTTC. Translation: CASSLAREETQYF.